Below are 29 T cell receptor beta chains sequenced from a single sample in a study of tumor and adjacent non-tumor tissue in lung cancer. No cell sorting was done before RNA was extracted from the tissue. Three rounds of nested PCR, following a modified ARM-PCR protocol, produced the TCRbeta library. A single record per CDR3 protein comes from TCRdb applying MiXCR to the multiplex PCR reads. The sample consists of 65,000 to 95,000 distinct CDR3 sequences, over 80% of them appearing once. The source material was lung tumor tissue. The receptor set was obtained from a woman between 50 and 59 years old with non-small cell lung cancer.

V and J are TRBV10-3 and TRBJ2-3, with D possibly called TRBD1 or TRBD2 (6 bases each). Deletions cut 10 bases from V and 7 bases from J, with 30 bases between. The V gene's germline CDR1 is ENHRY and CDR2 SYGVKD. The CDR3 has 17 residues. In DNA, the CDR3 is TGTGCCACCGCCCGGGGGCTAGCAGGAGTCGAGGCGAATACGCAGTATTTT. As protein: CATARGLAGVEANTQYF.

This clonotype appeared many times. This sequence joins TRBV4-1 and TRBJ1-2; weak D call: TRBD1 (6 bases). Germline CDR1 and CDR2: MGHRA and YSYEKL. CDR3 length equals 14 residues. V was clipped by 1 base and J by 3 bases, with 9 bases between them. CDR3 DNA: TGCGCCAGCAGCCAAGGAGGGGGGGACTATGGCTACACCTTC. Residues: CASSQGGGDYGYTF.

Remarks on this clonotype: Mismatch with germline at one junction end may stem from a read error. The V call is TRBV11-1, the J call TRBJ1-1; no reliable D call. CDR3 length equals 15 residues. The V gene's germline CDR1 is SGHAT and CDR2 FQDESV (reference sequence). The CDR3 protein is CANSSEDWSNTEVFF. The CDR3 DNA reads as TGTGCCAACAGCTCCGAGGACTGGTCGAACACTGAAGTTTTCTTT.

The chain combines TRBV29-1 with TRBJ2-1; D is possibly TRBD2 (5 bases). Germline CDR1 reads SQVTM; CDR2 reads ANQGSEA. The length of the CDR3 is 13 residues. The ends were cut back, 6 bases at V and 3 bases at J, with 12 bases in the middle. The CDR3 spells CSVSSTLYNEQFF. In DNA, the CDR3 is TGCAGCGTCTCTAGCACCCTCTACAATGAGCAGTTCTTC.

The V and J genes are TRBV29-1 and TRBJ2-7; D uncertain. The germline V gene has CDR1 SQVTM and CDR2 ANQGSEA. Deletions cut 5 bases from V and 1 base from J, with 15 bases between. The CDR3 contains 14 residues. Written as DNA, the CDR3 is TGCAGCGTTCAGGAGAGAGGAAATTCCTACGAGCAGTACTTC. This codes for CSVQERGNSYEQYF.

In this sample, this clonotype turned up once. In this CDR3 the conserved last residue, phenylalanine or tryptophan, is missing, so a read error is likely. The CDR3 sequence is CASSEQRVSFNEQFI. For the CDR3, the DNA is TGCGCCAGCAGCGAACAGCGGGTATCCTTCAATGAGCAGTTCATC. V gene TRBV4-1 combines with J gene TRBJ2-1; D is perhaps TRBD2 (6 bases). The length of the CDR3 is 15 residues. The germline gives CDR1 MGHRA, CDR2 YSYEKL.

The chain combines TRBV11-3 with TRBJ2-1, with D possibly called TRBD1 or TRBD2 (7 bases each). This CDR3 has 17 residues. V lost 5 bases and J 6 bases, leaving 23 bases between the germline ends. CDR1 and CDR2 (germline): SGHNT, YENEEA. CDR3: CASSPSSTGRESNEQFF. The DNA for the CDR3 is TGTGCCAGCAGCCCTTCTTCGACAGGGAGGGAGTCCAATGAGCAGTTCTTC.

This clonotype was seen only a few times. The chain recombines TRBV11-2 with TRBJ2-5; 7 positions match TRBD2. The CDR3 runs to 14 residues. The germline V gene has CDR1 SGHAT and CDR2 FQNNGV. J was trimmed by 9 bases and V by 8 bases; bases with no gene match: 15. CDR3 residues: CASRSGHTREAQYF. DNA of the CDR3: TGTGCCAGCCGCTCCGGACACACCCGGGAGGCCCAGTACTTC. The whole variable domain, remainder taken from reference TRBV11-2 and TRBJ2-5, is EAGVAQSPRYKIIEKRQSVAFWCNPISGHATLYWYQQILGQGPKLLIQFQNNGVVDDSQLPKDRFSAERLKGVDSTLKIQPAKLEDSAVYLCASRSGHTREAQYFGPGTRLLVL.

This clonotype was counted a few times. The J gene is TRBJ2-2, the V gene TRBV5-6; D is perhaps TRBD1 or TRBD2 (5 bases each). This CDR3 is built from 14 residues. V was trimmed by 9 bases and J by 2 bases, leaving 14 bases between them. CDR1 and CDR2 from the germline V gene are SGHDT and YYEEEE. The CDR3 DNA follows: TGTGCCATCACTTTGGGACGTAACACCGGGGAGCTGTTTTTT. It specifies CAITLGRNTGELFF.

This chain links TRBV24-1 with TRBJ2-5, with 12 bases matching TRBD1. Per germline, CDR1 KGHDR and CDR2 SFDVKD. The CDR3 has 16 residues. V lost 5 bases, J lost 5 bases, and 8 bases stayed unmatched. CDR3 region: CATSGAGTGGLETQYF. The CDR3 DNA is TGTGCCACCAGTGGGGCCGGGACAGGGGGCTTGGAGACCCAGTACTTC.

This clonotype is deemed medium-sized. This chain links TRBV4-1 with TRBJ2-1; TRBD1 matches at 10 bases. The CDR3 loop spans 13 amino acids. The V gene end was trimmed by 0 bases and the J gene end by 14 bases; junction bases not matched to a gene: 4. Germline CDR1 reads MGHRA; CDR2 reads YSYEKL. The CDR3 loop reads CASSQEWTGGEFF. DNA of the CDR3: TGCGCCAGCAGCCAAGAGTGGACAGGGGGAGAGTTCTTC.

The chain links TRBV9 to TRBJ1-6, with unresolved D. In germline, CDR1 is SGDLS, CDR2 YYNGEE. The V and J ends lost 4 bases and 5 bases respectively, with 10 bases between them. There are 14 residues in the CDR3. The CDR3 sequence: CASSSKMNNSPLHF. The DNA of the CDR3 is TGTGCCAGCAGCTCCAAGATGAATAATTCACCCCTCCACTTT.

In the case of this clonotype: The conserved closing phenylalanine or tryptophan is absent in this CDR3, likely reflecting a read error. The chain combines TRBV12-3 or TRBV12-4 with TRBJ2-7; 8 positions agree with TRBD1. This CDR3 is built from 13 residues. Trimming cost V 6 bases and J 5 bases; bases outside gene matches: 6. For the CDR3, the DNA is TGTGCCAGCAGCCAGGACAGGGACGACGAGCAGTACTTA. This encodes CASSQDRDDEQYL.

There are a few counts of this clonotype. A read error may produce the germline difference seen at one junction end. The chain combines TRBV11-2 with TRBJ1-2; D is unclear. Germline V gives CDR1 SGHAT, CDR2 FQNNGV. The CDR3 totals 12 residues. The chain's CDR3 is CTSNFTEYGYTF. The CDR3 DNA reads as TGTACCAGCAACTTCACAGAGTATGGCTACACCTTC.

Points on this clonotype: A junction end diverges from the germline sequence, so it may reflect a read error. The chain joins TRBV29-1 to TRBJ1-5; D unresolved. The assigned J gene may be wrong: the sequence end matches TRBJ2-3 better. There are 13 residues in the CDR3. CDR1 is SQVTM and CDR2 is ANQGSEA in the germline V gene. For the CDR3, the DNA is TGCAGTGTTGCACCAGTGCTCCATCAGCCCCAGTATTTT. It encodes CSVAPVLHQPQYF.

A remark on this clonotype: A much bigger clone sits one base away, suggesting this may be a read error. This chain uses TRBV9 with TRBJ2-1; D unresolved. The germline CDR1 and CDR2 sequences are SGDLS and YYNGEE. This CDR3 contains 14 residues. CDR3 sequence (DNA): TGTGCCAGCAGCTCCACAAACTCCTACAATGAGCAGTTATTC. It is translated as CASSSTNSYNEQLF.

The CDR3 here is CASSQGGYTDTQYF. DNA for the CDR3: TGCGCCAGCAGCCAAGGGGGCTACACAGATACGCAGTATTTT. The chain uses TRBV4-3 and TRBJ2-3; possibly TRBD1 for D (5 bases). The V gene lost 1 base and the J gene lost 2 bases, with 7 bases spanning the gap. CDR3 length: 14 amino acids. CDR1 and CDR2 (germline): LGHNA, YSLEER.

With regard to this clonotype: One end of the junction fails to match germline, which may point to a read error. V is TRBV19 and J is TRBJ1-1; no clear D. This CDR3 contains 14 residues. The germline V gene encodes CDR1 LNHDA and CDR2 SQIVND (reference sequence). Here the CDR3 DNA reads TGTGCCAGTAGTATTGGCAAGGGTAACACTGAAGCTATCTTT. Its translation is CASSIGKGNTEAIF. The full variable domain, in which reference TRBV19 and TRBJ1-1 provide the parts outside the CDR3, is DGGITQSPKYLFRKEGQNVTLSCEQNLNHDAMYWYRQDPGQGLRLIYYSQIVNDFQKGDIAEGYSVSREKKESFPLTVTSAQKNPTAFYLCASSIGKGNTEAIFGQGTRLTVV.

Concerning this clonotype: The conserved final phenylalanine or tryptophan is absent from the CDR3, which likely points to a read error. It is unclear where the CDR3 begins or ends on the DNA, so no DNA is shown, and the CDR3 is as TCRdb lists it. This chain uses TRBV29-1 with TRBJ1-5. The germline gives CDR1 SQVTM, CDR2 ANQGSEA. The CDR3 sequence runs 13 residues, both termini included. The CDR3 sequence is CSVAQVLHQPQDC.

This chain joins TRBV2 and TRBJ2-1, with 10 bases that match TRBD2. Trimming at V came to 6 bases and at J to 0 bases, leaving 5 bases not matched to a gene. Germline loops: CDR1 SNHLY, CDR2 FYNNEI. The CDR3 runs 16 residues. The CDR3 DNA reads as TGTGCCAGCAGCCCTTCTAGCGGGAGCTCCTACAATGAGCAGTTCTTC. Its protein is CASSPSSGSSYNEQFF. Variable domain in full (rest from reference TRBV2 and TRBJ2-1): EPEVTQTPSHQVTQMGQEVILRCVPISNHLYFYWYRQILGQKVEFLVSFYNNEISEKSEIFDDQFSVERPDGSNFTLKIRSTKLEDSAMYFCASSPSSGSSYNEQFFGPGTRLTVL.

In the case of this clonotype: The CDR3 does not end in the conserved phenylalanine or tryptophan, so this is likely a read error. The V call is TRBV4-1, the J call TRBJ1-2; TRBD1 might be the D (6 bases). The CDR3 contains 13 residues. Germline V gene sequence: CDR1 MGHRA, CDR2 YSYEKL. The CDR3 here is CVSSRGRGGGYTI. The DNA for the CDR3 is TGCGTCAGCAGCCGCGGCAGGGGTGGTGGCTACACCATC.

J is TRBJ2-7 and V is TRBV11-2; 11 bases line up with TRBD2. From germline, CDR1 is SGHAT and CDR2 FQNNGV. The CDR3 is made up of 15 amino acids. V lost 3 bases, J lost 2 bases, and 3 bases stayed unmatched. CDR3 in amino acids: CASSFIAGGTYEQYF. In DNA, the CDR3 is TGTGCCAGCAGCTTTATAGCGGGAGGGACCTACGAGCAGTACTTC.

This chain connects TRBV20-1 to TRBJ1-2; possible D gene TRBD1, 5 bases. V was clipped by 7 bases and J by 7 bases, with 22 bases between them. Germline CDR1 is DFQATT and CDR2 is SNEGSKA (reference sequence). CDR3 length equals 14 residues. Here the CDR3 DNA reads TGCAGTGTACCCCCGGGACCGGGGGTTACTGGCTACACCTTC. Protein product: CSVPPGPGVTGYTF.

The chain is built from TRBV5-1 and TRBJ2-5; the D gene could be TRBD1 or TRBD2 (5 bases each). Trimming stripped 4 bases from V and 5 bases from J, with 15 bases between. CDR1 and CDR2 (germline): SGHRS, YFSETQ. There are 14 residues in the CDR3. DNA for the CDR3: TGCGCCAGCAGCCCCGGGACGTCCCATGAGACCCAGTACTTC. It codes for CASSPGTSHETQYF. Full variable domain (rest looked up from reference TRBV5-1 and TRBJ2-5): KAGVTQTPRYLIKTRGQQVTLSCSPISGHRSVSWYQQTPGQGLQFLFEYFSETQRNKGNFPGRFSGRQFSNSRSEMNVSTLELGDSALYLCASSPGTSHETQYFGPGTRLLVL.

The rearrangement joins TRBV19 to TRBJ2-2; perhaps TRBD2 as D (6 bases). The CDR3 spans 17 residues. From germline, CDR1 is LNHDA and CDR2 SQIVND (reference sequence). V lost 4 bases and J 3 bases, leaving 18 bases between the germline ends. DNA for the CDR3: TGTGCCAGTAGTAACCGTCGGAGGGAGGTGTACACCGGGGAGCTGTTTTTT. Translating gives CASSNRRREVYTGELFF. Full variable domain (remainder filled in from reference TRBV19 and TRBJ2-2): DGGITQSPKYLFRKEGQNVTLSCEQNLNHDAMYWYRQDPGQGLRLIYYSQIVNDFQKGDIAEGYSVSREKKESFPLTVTSAQKNPTAFYLCASSNRRREVYTGELFFGEGSRLTVL.

This clonotype is medium-sized. The chain carries TRBV29-1 and TRBJ2-1, with 10 bases aligning to TRBD2. The length of the CDR3 is 15 residues. Germline V gene data show CDR1 as SQVTM and CDR2 as ANQGSEA. Trimming took 7 bases from V and 4 from J; bases not matched to a gene: 10. The DNA for the CDR3 is TGCAGCGCTACCACCGGGACTAGCGATTACAATGAGCAGTTCTTC. Protein product: CSATTGTSDYNEQFF.

With regard to this clonotype: At one of its ends the junction is not consistent with the germline gene, which may arise from a read error. The rearrangement joins TRBV11-2 to TRBJ2-7; no definite D call. This CDR3 has 11 residues. The germline V gene encodes CDR1 SGHAT and CDR2 FQNNGV. The CDR3 coding sequence is TGTGTCAGCAGCTCCTCAACAGAGCGGTACTTC. Amino acid sequence: CVSSSSTERYF. Full variable domain (outside the CDR3, taken from reference TRBV11-2 and TRBJ2-7): EAGVAQSPRYKIIEKRQSVAFWCNPISGHATLYWYQQILGQGPKLLIQFQNNGVVDDSQLPKDRFSAERLKGVDSTLKIQPAKLEDSAVYLCVSSSSTERYFGPGTRLTVT.

A remark on this clonotype: The junction differs from germline at one of its ends, possibly a read error. V is TRBV4-2 and J is TRBJ1-1, with D maybe TRBD1 (6 bases). The germline CDR1 and CDR2 sequences are LGHNA and YNFKEQ. This CDR3 spans 15 amino acids. CDR3 nucleotides: TGTGCCAGAAGACAAGACGGGGGGCGGGGGACTGAAGCTTACTTT. This translates into CARRQDGGRGTEAYF.

The chain is built from TRBV6-6 and TRBJ2-5; D is possibly TRBD1 or TRBD2 (5 bases each). V gave up 4 bases and J gave up 11 bases, with 20 bases separating them. Germline lookup yields CDR1 MNHNY and CDR2 SVGAGI (reference sequence). This CDR3 spans 14 amino acids. Here the CDR3 DNA reads TGTGCCAGCAGTTGGAGCTGGGGACCGAGGGGTCAGTACTTC. Amino acids: CASSWSWGPRGQYF.